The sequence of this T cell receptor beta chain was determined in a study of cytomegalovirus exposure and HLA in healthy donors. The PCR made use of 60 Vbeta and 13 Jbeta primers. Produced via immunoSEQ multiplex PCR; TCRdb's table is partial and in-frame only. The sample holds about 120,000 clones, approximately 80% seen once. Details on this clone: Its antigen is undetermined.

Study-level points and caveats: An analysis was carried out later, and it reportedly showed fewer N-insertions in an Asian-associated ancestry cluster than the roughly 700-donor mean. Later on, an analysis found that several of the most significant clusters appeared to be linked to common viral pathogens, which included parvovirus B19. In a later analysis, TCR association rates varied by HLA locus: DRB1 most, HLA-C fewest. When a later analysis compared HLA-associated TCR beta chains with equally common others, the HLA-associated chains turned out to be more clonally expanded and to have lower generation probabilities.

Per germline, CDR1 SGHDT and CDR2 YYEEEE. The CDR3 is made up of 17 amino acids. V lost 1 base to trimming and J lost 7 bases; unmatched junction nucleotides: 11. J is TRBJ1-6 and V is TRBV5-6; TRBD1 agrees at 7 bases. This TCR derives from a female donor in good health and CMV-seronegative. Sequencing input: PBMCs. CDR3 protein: CASSLSFLQGENSPLHF. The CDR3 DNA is TGTGCCAGCAGCTTGTCCTTTCTCCAGGGGGAAAATTCACCCCTCCACTTT. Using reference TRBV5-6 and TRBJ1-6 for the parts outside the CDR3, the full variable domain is DAGVTQSPTHLIKTRGQQVTLRCSPKSGHDTVSWYQQALGQGPQFIFQYYEEEERQRGNFPDRFSGHQFPNYSSELNVNALLLGDSALYLCASSLSFLQGENSPLHFGNGTRLTVT.